This T cell receptor beta chain came from a study of T cell responses to AZD1222 COVID-19 vaccine (dated by TCRdb to about 2021). A note on the overall study: AZD1222 recipients given second doses at about 4 weeks or at about 12 weeks were pooled, since spike-specific TCR depth and breadth were not found to differ between the two schedules. TCR sequencing covered fewer than 250 trial participants: 200 to 210 given two doses of AZD1222 and 26 given two doses of MenACWY control vaccine. Enrollment into the trials was organized by age into subgroups of 18-55, 56-69 and 70-plus years, and those subgroups contained about 160, 30 and 59 TCR-sequenced participants, respectively. What the authors observed across the whole study: Conclusions about previously exposed vaccinees are limited because only a handful of AZD1222 recipients were SARS-CoV-2 seropositive at baseline. After two AZD1222 doses, both the breadth and the depth of spike-specific TCRs were significantly higher than at day 0 and than in MenACWY recipients. Nearly half of unique spike-specific TCRs reportedly recognized epitopes outside regions mutated in the B.1.351 and B.1.1.7 variants. In the small 56-69-year group, the increase in depth fell short of significance, most likely because of low power. Because no samples from the day 14 peak response were available, repertoires could be characterized only after the peak T cell response. The vaccine-associated CD4 TCRs covered the entire spike protein, and the dominant responses fell in regions 160-218 and 743-854. Participants were mostly white British and included more females than males, and it was suggested by the authors that clonal diversity may have been underestimated.

The CDR3 regions of human TCRbeta chains were analyzed by immunosequencing. The authors' pipeline ran thus. TCRs in the repertoires were compared against a reference library of SARS-CoV-2-specific TCRs that had been generated with the MIRA antigen-specificity platform. Breadth was defined as the fraction of unique TCRs that were SARS-CoV-2-associated. Depth was defined as the fraction of total T cells that were SARS-CoV-2-associated. Using the MIRA data, every spike-specific TCR was mapped to the spike region that the TCR reacted to and assigned to either a CD4 or a CD8 class. Log10-transformed breadth and depth values were compared by one-way ANOVA with Sidak's multiple comparisons tests. The table was pulled from immuneACCESS by TCRdb, which kept in-frame rearrangements only. Such tables lose some clones; where checked, under half of the loss comes from unresolved V genes, and the rest has no known cause. The DNA gave D and trimming, while V, J and clone size come from that table. The sample records about 120,000 clones, about 89% of which are singletons. In total, the top ten clones hold approximately 4.2% of the sample.

The time point label corresponds to: baseline before first vaccination. Vaccinee samples were obtained from the UK trials COV001 and COV002, which included a single-blind randomized controlled phase 2/3 trial of AZD1222 (ChAdOx1 nCoV-19) in healthy adults. Trial participant PBMC samples were collected at day 0 and day 28 after the second dose for TCRbeta chain sequencing. A remark on this clone: What antigen it recognizes has not been identified. There are no base qualities to consult, and no much larger clone falls within one base.

The sequence was obtained from an adult in good health. The sequencing used peripheral blood, collected on day 0 of AZD1222 vaccination.

At the DNA level, the sequence is TGTGCCTGGAGTGTAACTCGGGGGGCTGGAAACACCATATATTTT. Translation gives CAWSVTRGAGNTIYF. The V and J genes are TRBV30 and TRBJ1-3; the D region possibly corresponds to TRBD1 (5 bases align). At the junction V is shortened by 0 bases and J by 2 bases, with 11 bases in between. CDR1 and CDR2 were assigned from the germline V gene (reference sequence) as GTSNPN and SVGIG. There are 15 amino acids in the CDR3, from cysteine to phenylalanine inclusive. The kept DNA is CDR3 alone, 45 bases in frame from the first base. The full variable domain, completed from the reference TRBV30 and TRBJ1-3 proteins outside the CDR3, reads SQTIHQWPATLVQPVGSPLSLECTVEGTSNPNLYWYRQAAGRGLQLLFYSVGIGQISSEVPQNLSASRPQDRQFILSSKKLLLSDSGFYLCAWSVTRGAGNTIYFGEGSWLTVV.